A selection of T cell receptor beta chains follows, all from one sample in a study of T cells after yellow fever vaccination. TCRdb independently ran MiXCR on the 5' RACE reads; one entry per CDR3 protein. The sample consists of around 350,000 distinct CDR3 sequences, around 6.5% of them appearing once. The specimen comprised PBMCs, sampled 5 days after the yellow fever booster vaccination. These receptors all come from a man aged 30 to 39 who received the YFV17D yellow fever vaccine. Both conserved end residues are part of each CDR3. A D gene is named only where the DNA matches it firmly. A row's size may be missing; if present it is once, few, many or a size class.

cdr3_aa cdr3_nt v_call d_call j_call clone_size
CASSLGGRMGTDTQYF TGTGCCAGCAGCTTGGGCGGGAGGATGGGCACAGATACGCAGTATTTT TRBV11-3 TRBD2 TRBJ2-3 -
CAWGRLAGDANTGELFF TGTGCCTGGGGGAGACTAGCGGGAGATGCGAACACCGGGGAGCTGTTTTTT TRBV30 TRBD2 TRBJ2-2 few
CASSVAGGPGTDTQYF TGTGCCAGCAGCGTAGCGGGAGGGCCAGGCACAGATACGCAGTATTTT TRBV9 TRBD2 TRBJ2-3 -
CSAAGLARVDNEQFF TGCAGTGCCGCAGGACTAGCCCGAGTCGACAATGAGCAGTTCTTC TRBV20-1 TRBD2 TRBJ2-1 once
CSAPGLGYNEQFF TGCAGTGCTCCAGGACTAGGCTACAATGAGCAGTTCTTC TRBV20-1 TRBD2 TRBJ2-1 few
CASSTMGQPSLVTQYF TGTGCCAGCAGTACGATGGGACAGCCCTCCTTGGTGACCCAGTACTTC TRBV2 TRBD1 TRBJ2-5 few
CASRDGSYEQYF TGTGCCAGCCGGGACGGCTCCTACGAGCAGTACTTC TRBV7-2 - TRBJ2-7 few
CASSSDRGDTQYF TGCGCCAGCAGCTCGGACAGGGGAGATACGCAGTATTTT TRBV5-1 TRBD1 TRBJ2-3 -
CASSRIEQFF TGTGCCAGCAGTCGTATTGAGCAGTTCTTC TRBV12-3/TRBV12-4 - TRBJ2-1 many
CASSFSGRTSYNEQFF TGTGCCAGCAGCTTTAGCGGGAGGACATCCTACAATGAGCAGTTCTTC TRBV7-8 TRBD2 TRBJ2-1 -